Listed below are T cell receptor beta chains from one sample, sequenced in a study of CD4 and CD8 cells across lung adenocarcinoma regions. TCRdb ran MiXCR on the PCR reads and lists one entry per CDR3 protein. Here the sample spans some 20,000 distinct CDR3 sequences, roughly half being singletons. The sequencing input was CD8+ T cells from the center of a lung tumor. The receptors derive from a female donor with lung adenocarcinoma. The CD4 and CD8 labels of this study may be unreliable. Both conserved end residues are part of each CDR3. D genes are given only for firm matches. Clone size is stated in some rows and not others, as once, few, many or a class when expanded.

abundance	d_gene	len	j_gene	v_gene	CDR3aa	CDR3nt
.	.	16	TRBJ2-5	TRBV28	CASSRQLGGGQETQYF	TGTGCCAGCAGTCGTCAACTCGGAGGGGGCCAAGAGACCCAGTACTTC
.	.	17	TRBJ2-5	TRBV6-5	CASSLDGGALSQETQYF	TGTGCCAGCAGTCTGGATGGAGGGGCCCTCTCCCAAGAGACCCAGTACTTC
many	TRBD1	14	TRBJ2-3	TRBV6-1	CATRQGLSTDTQYF	TGTGCCACTCGACAGGGATTGAGCACAGATACGCAGTATTTT
few	TRBD2	15	TRBJ2-1	TRBV27	CASSRLAGTYNEQFF	TGTGCCAGCAGTCGACTAGCGGGCACCTACAATGAGCAGTTCTTC
.	.	14	TRBJ2-7	TRBV4-1	CASSQVPAVGEQYF	TGCGCCAGCAGCCAAGTCCCCGCAGTCGGCGAGCAGTACTTC
many	.	15	TRBJ2-3	TRBV27	CASSIAGQFTDTQYF	TGTGCCAGCAGTATCGCGGGACAGTTCACAGATACGCAGTATTTT
medium-sized	.	15	TRBJ2-6	TRBV6-5	CASSYEGGGANVLTF	TGTGCCAGCAGTTACGAGGGTGGTGGGGCCAACGTCCTGACTTTC
.	.	13	TRBJ2-5	TRBV6-1	CASRGVDAETQYF	TGTGCCAGCAGAGGGGTTGATGCAGAGACCCAGTACTTC
many	.	12	TRBJ2-7	TRBV3-1	CASSPTGYEQYF	TGTGCCAGCAGCCCAACAGGGTACGAGCAGTACTTC
.	.	13	TRBJ2-5	TRBV27	CASGGREQETQYF	TGTGCCAGCGGAGGCCGTGAACAAGAGACCCAGTACTTC
.	.	13	TRBJ1-1	TRBV12-3/TRBV12-4	CASSFQGHGEAFF	TGTGCCAGCAGTTTCCAGGGACACGGAGAAGCTTTCTTT